These 22 T cell receptor beta chains were sequenced from one sample in a study of T-cell reconstitution after alpha-beta-depleted transplantation in children. This sample's TCRbeta library carried unique molecular identifier barcodes. Using its own MiXCR run on the PCR reads, TCRdb lists one record per CDR3 protein. The table has more than 200,000 distinct CDR3 sequences, around 25% seen once. The material was PBMCs, obtained before TCRalphabeta/CD19-depleted stem cell transplant. These receptors were collected from a girl under 10 years old with Fanconi anemia, due to receive a stem cell transplant.

This clonotype was counted between two and nine times. The chain has TRBV25-1 and TRBJ2-1; TRBD2 matches at 8 bases. The CDR3 has 15 residues. V gave up 2 bases and J gave up 5 bases; unmatched junction bases: 5. Germline CDR1 reads MGHDK; CDR2 reads SYGVNS. This CDR3 is CASSEPRAGDNEQFF. The CDR3 bases are TGTGCCAGCAGTGAACCCCGAGCGGGGGACAATGAGCAGTTCTTC.

The chain uses TRBV11-2 and TRBJ2-7; D is ambiguous. The CDR3 length is 14 residues. Trimming took 0 bases from V and 4 from J, leaving 10 bases between them. CDR1 and CDR2 (germline): SGHAT, FQNNGV. The CDR3 coding sequence is TGTGCCAGCAGCTTAGACCTGGTGGCGTACGAGCAGTACTTC. Protein sequence: CASSLDLVAYEQYF.

V and J are TRBV12-5 and TRBJ2-1; D possibly matches TRBD1 or TRBD2 (5 bases each). CDR1 is LGHNT, CDR2 FRNRAP, per germline. The CDR3 extends over 16 amino acids. With 1 base removed from V and 1 base from J, the gap between germline ends came to 11 bases. The CDR3 nucleotides read TGTGCTAGTGGTTTGGGGGGGTCCCCTTCCTACAATGAGCAGTTCTTC. It yields the protein CASGLGGSPSYNEQFF.

The chain has TRBV24-1 and TRBJ2-1; the D gene is possibly TRBD1 (5 bases). The germline V gene has CDR1 KGHDR and CDR2 SFDVKD. The CDR3 runs to 12 residues. V lost 6 bases and J 7 bases, leaving 9 bases between the germline ends. The CDR3 here is CATSQGTNEQFF. In DNA, the CDR3 is TGTGCCACCAGTCAGGGAACAAATGAGCAGTTCTTC.

The chain is built from TRBV7-2 and TRBJ2-2, with 7 nucleotides matching TRBD2. Germline CDR1 reads SGHTA; CDR2 reads FQGNSA. Trimming took 1 base from V and 2 from J; bases not matched to a gene: 7. The CDR3 covers 17 residues. CDR3 sequence reads: CASSLGVTSFNTGELFF. In nucleotides, the CDR3 is TGTGCCAGCAGCTTAGGTGTGACTAGCTTTAACACCGGGGAGCTGTTTTTT.

This clonotype was observed a single time. One base away lies a much larger clone, so this may be a sequencing read error. The V call is TRBV6-5, the J call TRBJ2-1; 9 positions agree with TRBD1. The CDR3 spans 18 residues. Germline assignment: CDR1 MNHEY and CDR2 SVGAGI. The CDR3 region has the DNA TGTGCCAGCAGTTACACCGGGACAGGGAGCCCCTCCTACAATGAGGAGTTCTTC. The encoded protein is CASSYTGTGSPSYNEEFF.

This clonotype was found a few times. The chain links TRBV29-1 to TRBJ2-4; unclear D gene. CDR1 is SQVTM and CDR2 is ANQGSEA in the germline V gene. Trimming shortened V by 4 bases and J by 1 base, and 8 bases separated the two germline ends. The CDR3 consists of 13 residues. The CDR3 region is CSVGAAAKNIQYF. The CDR3 nucleotides read TGCAGCGTTGGGGCAGCCGCCAAAAACATTCAGTACTTC.

The chain uses TRBV11-2 and TRBJ2-7; the match to TRBD2 covers 13 bases. The germline CDR1 and CDR2 sequences are SGHAT and FQNNGV. The trim removed 5 bases at V and 0 bases at J, leaving 13 bases unmatched. There are 19 residues in the CDR3. The CDR3 DNA follows: TGTGCCAGCAGCCTCTCACTAGCGGGAGGGCCACTTCTCTCCTACGAGCAGTACTTC. It yields the protein CASSLSLAGGPLLSYEQYF.

This clonotype came up many times. A much larger clone sits a single nucleotide away, making a read error possible. The rearrangement uses TRBV20-1 and TRBJ2-1; 8 positions agree with TRBD2. This CDR3 spans 17 amino acids. Germline assignment: CDR1 DFQATT and CDR2 SNEGSKA (reference sequence). The CDR3 DNA reads as TGCTGTGCTAGGGGACTAGATTTAAAGACAGTCTACAATGAGCAGTTCTTC. Translation: CCARGLDLKTVYNEQFF.

The chain links TRBV14 to TRBJ2-3; D call uncertain. The CDR3 totals 16 residues. CDR1 is SGHDN, CDR2 FVKESK, per germline. V was shortened by 1 base and J by 6 bases, with 17 bases between the two germline ends. CDR3 protein: CASSQALFTARDTQYF. The CDR3 coding sequence is TGTGCCAGCAGCCAAGCTCTATTCACGGCAAGGGATACGCAGTATTTT.

Ten or more counts support this clonotype. This sequence joins TRBV29-1 and TRBJ1-2; no firm D call. Germline values: CDR1 SQVTM, CDR2 ANQGSEA. The CDR3 has 13 residues. V lost 2 bases, J lost 2 bases, and 9 bases lay in between. CDR3 amino acids: CSVEKGTNYGYTF. The CDR3 bases are TGCAGCGTTGAAAAGGGAACAAACTATGGCTACACCTTC.

This clonotype was seen ten or more times. The chain employs TRBV7-3 and TRBJ2-1; the D is unclear. V was clipped by 0 bases and J by 6 bases, with 9 bases between them. The germline CDR1 and CDR2 sequences are SGHTA and FQGTGA. The CDR3 runs to 14 residues. The CDR3 DNA reads TGTGCCAGCAGCTTAACGGCAGATTTCAATGAGCAGTTCTTC. Encoded protein: CASSLTADFNEQFF.

This clonotype turned up a few times. J is TRBJ1-4 and V is TRBV7-2; 7 bases fit TRBD1. CDR1 is SGHTA and CDR2 is FQGNSA in the germline V gene. The CDR3 is made up of 14 amino acids. V trimming: 3 bases; J trimming: 6 bases; junction bases outside the gene matches: 4. In DNA, the CDR3 is TGTGCCAGCAGCTTGACAGGGAACCATGAAAAACTGTTTTTT. It encodes CASSLTGNHEKLFF.

The chain couples TRBV28 to TRBJ2-7; 8 nucleotides align to TRBD2. This CDR3 has 14 amino acids. V lost 4 bases, J lost 4 bases, and 6 bases stayed unmatched. CDR1 is MDHEN and CDR2 is SYDVKM in the germline V gene. The CDR3 bases are TGTGCCAGCAGTTACTCGGGACTAGGTTACGAGCAGTACTTC. This sequence encodes CASSYSGLGYEQYF.

This clonotype was seen a few times. The rearrangement joins TRBV9 to TRBJ2-4, with 7 bases matching TRBD2. The CDR3 is made up of 16 amino acids. The germline gives CDR1 SGDLS, CDR2 YYNGEE. Trimming removed 2 bases from V and 3 bases from J; junction bases left unmatched: 8. The CDR3: CASSVGGGLGKNIQYF. CDR3 sequence (DNA): TGTGCCAGCAGCGTGGGGGGGGGTCTAGGCAAAAACATTCAGTACTTC.

This clonotype occurred a few times. The chain recombines TRBV12-3 or TRBV12-4 with TRBJ2-7, with TRBD2 as a possible D gene (5 bases). This CDR3 is built from 14 residues. Trimming shortened V by 5 bases and J by 1 base, and 12 bases separated the two germline ends. The CDR3 DNA reads as TGTGCCAGCAGTCCTAGCTTTAAGTCCTACGAGCAGTACTTC. Its protein is CASSPSFKSYEQYF.

A few counts support this clonotype. V is TRBV20-1 and J is TRBJ2-1; the D gene is possibly TRBD1 (5 bases). The germline V gene has CDR1 DFQATT and CDR2 SNEGSKA (reference sequence). This CDR3 spans 15 amino acids. V lost 3 bases to trimming and J lost 2 bases, with 14 bases between them. CDR3 sequence (DNA): TGCAGTGCTAGGAACAGGTTCCCACCCTACAATGAGCAGTTCTTC. Its translation is CSARNRFPPYNEQFF.

This clonotype was picked up a small number of times. This rearrangement joins TRBV24-1 to TRBJ2-6; 11 positions agree with TRBD1. Germline CDR1 KGHDR, CDR2 SFDVKD. This CDR3 has 18 residues. Trimming took 2 bases from V and 2 from J; bases not matched to a gene: 4. CDR3 sequence reads: CATSDSDRGLPGANVLTF. In nucleotides, the CDR3 is TGTGCCACCAGTGATTCGGACAGGGGGCTACCTGGGGCCAACGTCCTGACTTTC.

This chain uses TRBV14 with TRBJ2-7; 12 nucleotides align to TRBD2. The CDR3 loop spans 15 amino acids. Per the germline V gene, CDR1 is SGHDN and CDR2 is FVKESK. Germline trimming cut 4 bases from V and 5 bases from J; bases unmatched to any gene: 6. Here the CDR3 reads CASSRSSGRANEQYF. The CDR3 DNA is TGTGCCAGCAGCCGCTCTAGCGGGAGGGCGAACGAGCAGTACTTC.

This chain uses TRBV7-3 with TRBJ2-3, with D perhaps matching TRBD1 (6 bases). CDR1 is SGHTA, CDR2 FQGTGA, per germline. The V and J ends lost 6 bases and 2 bases respectively, with 9 bases between them. The CDR3 sequence is 13 residues long. The CDR3 here is CASRQGNTDTQYF. The CDR3 region has the DNA TGTGCCAGCAGGCAGGGGAACACAGATACGCAGTATTTT.

The chain recombines TRBV25-1 with TRBJ2-7, with TRBD1 matching 9 bases. CDR3 length: 15 amino acids. V was pared by 3 bases and J by 0 bases, with 3 bases of the junction left unmatched. Germline V gene data show CDR1 as MGHDK and CDR2 as SYGVNS. CDR3 DNA: TGTGCCAGCAGTGATCCGGGACAGGGCTCCTACGAGCAGTACTTC. It specifies CASSDPGQGSYEQYF.

The chain links TRBV29-1 to TRBJ2-3, with a weak D call TRBD2 (6 bases). The CDR3 has 14 amino acids. The germline CDR1 and CDR2 sequences are SQVTM and ANQGSEA. Trimming removed 4 bases from V and 2 bases from J, with 13 bases in between. The CDR3 reads CSVGRGLHTDTQYF. Written as DNA, the CDR3 is TGCAGCGTTGGGAGGGGACTTCACACAGATACGCAGTATTTT.